The sequence of this T cell receptor beta chain was determined in a study of T cell changes during pregnancy in multiple sclerosis. TCRdb keeps only in-frame clones here, not all; method: immunoSEQ multiplex PCR. The profile shows about 100,000 clones, 85% to 95% of them singletons. The CDR3 has 11 amino acids. The V gene's germline CDR1 is DFQATT and CDR2 SNEGSKA (reference sequence). After removal of 3 bases from V and 6 bases from J, the junction contained 1 base not matched to a gene. The chain uses TRBV20-1 and TRBJ2-5, with 7 positions matching TRBD2. This clonotype was obtained from a female donor with multiple sclerosis, enrolled in a pregnancy study. The source was peripheral blood, collected in the second trimester of pregnancy. The CDR3 reads CSARTSQTQYF. The CDR3 DNA sequence: TGCAGTGCTAGGACTAGCCAGACCCAGTACTTC.